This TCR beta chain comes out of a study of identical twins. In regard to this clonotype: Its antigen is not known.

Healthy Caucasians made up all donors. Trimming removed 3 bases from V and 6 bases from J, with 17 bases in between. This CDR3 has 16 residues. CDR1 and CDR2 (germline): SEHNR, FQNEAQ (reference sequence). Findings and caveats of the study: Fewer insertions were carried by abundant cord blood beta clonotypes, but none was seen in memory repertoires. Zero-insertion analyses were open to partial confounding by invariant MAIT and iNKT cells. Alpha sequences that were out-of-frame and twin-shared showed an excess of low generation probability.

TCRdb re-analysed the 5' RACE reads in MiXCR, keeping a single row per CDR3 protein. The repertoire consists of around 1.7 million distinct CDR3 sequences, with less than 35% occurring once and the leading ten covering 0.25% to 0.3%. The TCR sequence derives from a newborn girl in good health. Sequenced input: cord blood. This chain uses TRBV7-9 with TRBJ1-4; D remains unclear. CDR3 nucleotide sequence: TGTGCCAGCAGCTTTCCCACTCCGAACATTGATGAAAAACTGTTTTTT. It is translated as CASSFPTPNIDEKLFF.